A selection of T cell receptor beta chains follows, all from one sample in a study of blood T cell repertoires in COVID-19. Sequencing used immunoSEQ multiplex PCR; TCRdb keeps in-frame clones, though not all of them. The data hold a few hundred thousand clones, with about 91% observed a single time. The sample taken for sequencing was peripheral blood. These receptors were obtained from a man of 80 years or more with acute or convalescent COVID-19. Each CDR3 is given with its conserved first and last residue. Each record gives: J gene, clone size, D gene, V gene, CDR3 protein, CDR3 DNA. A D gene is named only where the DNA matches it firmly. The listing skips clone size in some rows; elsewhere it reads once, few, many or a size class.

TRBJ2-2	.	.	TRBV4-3	CASSQDLAGELFF	TGCGCCAGCAGCCAAGATTTAGCCGGGGAGCTGTTTTTT
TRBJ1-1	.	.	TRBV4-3	CASSQVKGGTEAFF	TGCGCCAGCAGCCAAGTAAAGGGGGGGACTGAAGCTTTCTTT
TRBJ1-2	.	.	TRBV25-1	CASSDVRGTPRGYTF	TGTGCCAGCAGTGATGTAAGGGGGACCCCCCGGGGCTACACCTTC
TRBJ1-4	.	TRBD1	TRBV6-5	CASKMGNRGDEKLFF	TGTGCCAGCAAAATGGGGAACAGGGGGGATGAAAAACTGTTTTTT
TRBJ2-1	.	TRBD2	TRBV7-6	CASSLAVTGGGLGDEQFF	TGTGCCAGCAGCTTGGCGGTGACCGGCGGGGGGCTAGGAGATGAGCAGTTCTTC
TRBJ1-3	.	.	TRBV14	CASRSPGTGNTIYF	TGTGCCAGCAGATCACCCGGGACAGGAAACACCATATATTTT
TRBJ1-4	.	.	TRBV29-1	CSVRWFQDNEKLFF	TGCAGCGTCCGGTGGTTTCAGGATAATGAAAAACTGTTTTTT
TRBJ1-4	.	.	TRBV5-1	CASSGGAFNEKLFF	TGCGCCAGCAGCGGGGGGGCATTTAATGAAAAACTGTTTTTT
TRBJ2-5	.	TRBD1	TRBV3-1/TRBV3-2	CASSPRTGLETQYF	TGTGCCAGCAGCCCCAGGACAGGGTTAGAGACCCAGTACTTC
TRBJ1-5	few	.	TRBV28	CASRGGGNQPQHF	TGTGCCAGCCGCGGGGGTGGCAATCAGCCCCAGCATTTT
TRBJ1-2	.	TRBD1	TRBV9	CASSVQGAFGYTF	TGTGCCAGCAGCGTGCAGGGGGCGTTTGGCTACACCTTC
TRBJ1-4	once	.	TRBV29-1	CSVVGGTTNEKLFF	TGCAGCGTGGTGGGGGGGACAACTAATGAAAAACTGTTTTTT
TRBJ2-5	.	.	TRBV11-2	CASSLGGAGQETQYF	TGTGCCAGCAGCTTAGGTGGGGCTGGGCAAGAGACCCAGTACTTC
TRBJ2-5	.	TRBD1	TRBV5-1	CASSSSGTAPQETQYF	TGCGCCAGCAGCTCCTCCGGGACAGCCCCTCAAGAGACCCAGTACTTC
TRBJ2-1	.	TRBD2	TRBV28	CASRSPSGSSTYNEQFF	TGTGCCAGCAGGTCCCCTAGCGGGAGTTCCACCTACAATGAGCAGTTCTTC
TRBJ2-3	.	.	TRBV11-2	CASSLDTPTGTQYF	TGTGCCAGCAGCTTAGATACACCCACGGGTACGCAGTATTTT
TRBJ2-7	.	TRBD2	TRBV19	CASSTSGPSYEQYF	TGTGCCAGTAGTACTAGCGGCCCCTCCTACGAGCAGTACTTC
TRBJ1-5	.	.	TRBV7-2	CASSFSGTPHQPQHF	TGTGCCAGCAGTTTTAGCGGGACCCCACACCAGCCCCAGCATTTT
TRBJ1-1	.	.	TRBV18	CASSPALLGGNTEAFF	TGTGCCAGCTCACCCGCACTCCTTGGAGGGAACACTGAAGCTTTCTTT
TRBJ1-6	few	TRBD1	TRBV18	CASSPLGQGTSTIASPLHF	TGTGCCAGCTCACCACTTGGACAGGGTACCTCCACTATAGCTTCACCCCTCCACTTT
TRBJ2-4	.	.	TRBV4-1	CASSQERGQNNQYF	TGCGCCAGCAGCCAAGAAAGGGGACAAAACAATCAGTACTTC
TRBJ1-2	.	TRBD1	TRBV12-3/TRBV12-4	CASSPDRDYGYTF	TGTGCCAGCAGTCCCGACAGGGACTATGGCTACACCTTC
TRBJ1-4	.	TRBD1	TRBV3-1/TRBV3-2	CASSQAMTGGNEKLFF	TGTGCCAGCAGCCAAGCTATGACAGGGGGGAATGAAAAACTGTTTTTT
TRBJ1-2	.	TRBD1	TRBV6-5	CASSYTGQGAGYTF	TGTGCCAGCAGTTATACGGGACAGGGGGCTGGCTACACCTTC
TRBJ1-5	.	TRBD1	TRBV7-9	CASSLGQGGQPQHF	TGTGCCAGCAGCTTAGGACAGGGCGGCCAGCCCCAGCATTTT
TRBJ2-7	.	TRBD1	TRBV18	CASSPRDRGEQYF	TGTGCCAGCTCACCACGAGACAGGGGGGAGCAGTACTTC
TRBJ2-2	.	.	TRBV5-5	CASTFGASPNTGELFF	TGTGCCAGCACCTTTGGGGCCAGTCCTAACACCGGGGAGCTGTTTTTT
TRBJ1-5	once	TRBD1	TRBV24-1	CATRDRGQDQPQHF	TGTGCCACCAGGGACAGGGGGCAGGATCAGCCCCAGCATTTT
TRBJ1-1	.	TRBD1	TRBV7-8	CASSPRQGPLREAFF	TGTGCCAGCAGCCCCAGACAGGGTCCACTTCGGGAAGCTTTCTTT
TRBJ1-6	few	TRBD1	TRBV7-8	CASSKGQGNSPLHF	TGTGCCAGCAGCAAAGGACAGGGCAATTCACCCCTCCACTTT
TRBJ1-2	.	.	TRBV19	CASSIDLGGDGYTF	TGTGCCAGTAGTATAGATCTCGGAGGGGATGGCTACACCTTC